A selection of T cell receptor beta chains follows, all from one sample in a study of radiotherapy plus CTLA-4 blockade in lung cancer. Method: immunoSEQ multiplex PCR; TCRdb's copy keeps in-frame clones and lacks some. The sample consists of approximately 80,000 clones, less than 85% of them appearing once. The sample was peripheral blood, taken from a patient treated with radiotherapy plus ipilimumab. These TCRs come from a human donor with non-small cell lung cancer whose response to radiotherapy plus ipilimumab could not be evaluated. Each CDR3 is given with its conserved first and last residue.

V	CDR3
TRBV7-2	CASSLGSGLSGNTIYF
TRBV7-2	CASSLQAGEYEQYF
TRBV5-1	CASSSRGAQQGNTEAFF
TRBV21-1	CASSTTGQVASYEQYF
TRBV29-1	CSAKTGRDGYTF
TRBV6-5	CASSYIDSSYEQYF
TRBV7-3	CASSASPGLASNEQFF
TRBV7-2	CASSLATSPANEQFF
TRBV2	CASSRTATGDEKLFF
TRBV7-2	CASSVRTGDQPQHF
TRBV29-1	CSVVDRGFQPHNEQFF
TRBV7-9	CASSIINRGLSYEQYF
TRBV27	CASSLTGSYEQYF
TRBV4-2	CASSPSGSQETQYF
TRBV7-2	CASSSVQPGQGGEKLFF
TRBV30	CAWSPTGLNTEAFF
TRBV5-1	CASSLGLAGLNEQYF
TRBV6-1	CASSEISTTYEQYF